This T cell receptor (beta chain) was captured in a study of T cell repertoires in cytomegalovirus infection. Study in general: Through public TCR beta signatures, both CMV infection and matching HLA type were indicated.

Looked up from germline, CDR1 is MGHRA and CDR2 is YSYEKL. The CDR3 runs to 17 residues. Trimming stripped 3 bases from V and 6 bases from J, with 20 bases between. One entry per CDR3 protein results from TCRdb running MiXCR on the reads. The data contain about 500,000 distinct CDR3 sequences, around 35% of them singletons. Findings and limits, study-wide: Identification of carriers of CMV plus the relevant HLA was achieved through cumulative public TCR beta family frequency. CMV-specific HLA-C-restricted TCR beta clonotypes dominated the ex vivo response.

This clonotype was detected once. Its matching antigen is unknown. The chain couples TRBV4-1 to TRBJ1-4; D is possibly TRBD1 (5 bases). This receptor was identified in a human donor in good health (CMV status not recorded). Some clones in this sample may be carry-over from other donors' samples. Sequenced here: cultured PBMCs, sampled from culture after CMV antigen stimulation. CDR3 in DNA: TGCGCCAGCAGCCAGGCCCCTGGGGCGGGGAGTTATGAAAAACTGTTTTTT. This encodes CASSQAPGAGSYEKLFF.